The 9 T cell receptor beta chains below all came from one sample that was sequenced in a study of molecular identifiers for immune sequencing clone quantification. TCRdb fed the PCR reads into MiXCR, producing one record per CDR3 protein. The sample holds hundreds of thousands of distinct CDR3 sequences; about 20% are singletons and the top ten take roughly 0.83%. Sequenced material: naive CD8+ T cells from blood, with Jurkat cell RNA spiked in. Subset in this sample: FACS-sorted CD8+CD4-CCR7+CD45RA+ naive T cells. Source of these receptors: a human donor in good health. Some libraries in this study had Jurkat cell RNA spiked in.

In its sample, this clonotype was seen many times. CDR3 bases: TGTGCCAGTAGTCTCGGGACTCATCAGCCCCAGCATTTT. Protein product: CASSLGTHQPQHF. The chain carries TRBV19 and TRBJ1-5, with a tentative D call TRBD1 (5 bases). Germline CDR1 and CDR2: LNHDA and SQIVND (reference sequence). With 5 bases removed from V and 5 bases from J, the gap between germline ends came to 10 bases. The CDR3 loop spans 13 amino acids.

This chain uses TRBV20-1 with TRBJ2-1; D is tentatively TRBD1 or TRBD2 (5 bases each). The length of the CDR3 is 15 residues. Trimming removed 4 bases from V and 4 bases from J, with 17 bases in between. The germline CDR1 and CDR2 sequences are DFQATT and SNEGSKA (reference sequence). The CDR3: CSATFPGPSYNEQFF. CDR3 DNA sequence: TGCAGTGCTACTTTCCCGGGACCGTCTTACAATGAGCAGTTCTTC.

This clonotype has a handful of counts. The chain has TRBV6-2 or TRBV6-3 and TRBJ2-7, with 9 bases lining up with TRBD1. This CDR3 is 15 amino acids long. CDR1 and CDR2 from the germline V gene are MNHEY and SVGEGT. V gave up 2 bases and J gave up 5 bases; unmatched junction bases: 7. CDR3 bases: TGTGCCAGCAGTTACATGGGACAGGGTTCCAACGAGCAGTACTTC. Protein product: CASSYMGQGSNEQYF.

This clonotype was found many times. CDR3 DNA: TGTGCCAGCAGCTTGGCCCCAGGGTGGTACGAGCAGTACTTC. It codes for CASSLAPGWYEQYF. This chain connects TRBV5-5 to TRBJ2-7; D might be TRBD1 (5 bases). Germline V gene lookup returns CDR1 SGHKS and CDR2 YYEKEE (reference sequence). Trimming stripped 0 bases from V and 4 bases from J, with 11 bases between. This CDR3 has 14 amino acids.

This clonotype turned up a few times. The J gene is TRBJ2-2, the V gene TRBV12-3 or TRBV12-4; D call uncertain. There are 15 residues in the CDR3. V lost 3 bases and J 2 bases, leaving 10 bases between the germline ends. The CDR3 loop is CASSFPDRNTGELFF. Written as DNA, the CDR3 is TGTGCCAGCAGTTTTCCGGACCGTAACACCGGGGAGCTGTTTTTT.

In regard to this clonotype: This could be a read error, since a much larger clone is one nucleotide away. The CDR3 does not close with the conserved phenylalanine or tryptophan, likely indicating a read error. The J gene is TRBJ1-1, the V gene TRBV5-6, with D unclear. The CDR3 loop spans 13 amino acids. Deletions cut 6 bases from V and 1 base from J, with 10 bases between. Germline values: CDR1 SGHDT, CDR2 YYEEEE. CDR3: CASNMDGNTEAFS. CDR3 coding DNA: TGTGCCAGCAACATGGACGGGAACACTGAAGCTTTCTCT.

The chain carries TRBV28 and TRBJ1-6; D might be TRBD1 (5 bases). V dropped 5 bases and J dropped 9 bases, with 17 bases sitting between them. The CDR3 loop spans 15 amino acids. The germline V gene has CDR1 MDHEN and CDR2 SYDVKM. CDR3 in amino acids: CASSPQTGYASPLHF. The CDR3 DNA reads TGTGCCAGCAGTCCCCAAACAGGCTATGCTTCACCCCTCCACTTT.

This clonotype was observed many times. The V call is TRBV4-1, the J call TRBJ1-5, with D possibly being TRBD1 (6 bases). CDR3 size: 16 residues. Trimming shortened V by 2 bases and J by 5 bases, and 16 bases separated the two germline ends. CDR1 is MGHRA, CDR2 YSYEKL, per germline. The CDR3: CASSQTIDRTYQPQHF. The DNA for the CDR3 is TGCGCCAGCAGCCAAACCATAGACAGGACATATCAGCCCCAGCATTTT.

This clonotype has only a few counts. The chain joins TRBV28 to TRBJ2-7; the D gene is possibly TRBD2 (7 bases). Per the germline V gene, CDR1 is MDHEN and CDR2 is SYDVKM. Trimming took off 8 bases at V and 2 bases at J, with 16 bases between the two ends. CDR3 length: 14 residues. CDR3 loop: CASGWRGLAYEQYF. The CDR3 DNA is TGTGCCAGCGGCTGGCGGGGGCTTGCCTACGAGCAGTACTTC. The whole variable domain, remainder taken from reference TRBV28 and TRBJ2-7, is DVKVTQSSRYLVKRTGEKVFLECVQDMDHENMFWYRQDPGLGLRLIYFSYDVKMKEKGDIPEGYSVSREKKERFSLILESASTNQTSMYLCASGWRGLAYEQYFGPGTRLTVT.